This T cell receptor beta chain stems from a study of blood T cell repertoires in COVID-19 (dated by TCRdb to the early 2020s). Looking at the study overall: Samples covering the acute and convalescent phases of COVID-19 were provided by collaborators in the United States, Italy and Spain. The prospective study material was composed of cDNA or gDNA derived from T cells, B-cell-depleted T cells, or PBMCs. Deeply sampled blood TCRbeta repertoires from subjects exposed to, actively infected with, or recovered from COVID-19 were included in the dataset. The repertoires were released in a freely available public database intended as a resource for research on the immune response to SARS-CoV-2. Samples were obtained from the ongoing ImmuneRACE study (first 160 participants) and from about 1,300 subjects provided by 6 global collaborators. Sample metadata almost always included a de-identified subject ID, COVID-19 status, age in years and sex. Where available, HLA class I and class II types were taken from metadata supplied by the sample provider and were not determined by assay-based typing.

Summary of the overall study and its limitations: How much clinical and demographic metadata was included differed by source and by participant, and the metadata was provided uncurated.

One collaborating source in Seattle enrolled patients while the patients were actively infected and followed the patients over time throughout the course of disease. Collaborating institutions collected whole blood in K2EDTA tubes following their own protocols. For TCRbeta analysis, collaborator samples were shipped as frozen whole blood, as isolated PBMCs, or as DNA extracted from either sample type. CDR1 and CDR2 (SGHRS, YFSETQ) derive from the germline V gene. The CDR3 starts with the cysteine, ends with the phenylalanine, and has 17 residues. This entry keeps only the CDR3 DNA: 51 bases, framed from base 1. V trim: 4 bases; J trim: 0 bases; unmatched bases: 9. TCRbeta CDR3 regions were amplified from genomic DNA using the immunoSEQ Assay, a bias-controlled multiplex PCR. The original methods were these. The number of nucleated cells in each sample was estimated by amplification of reference gene primers within the assay. To quantify the absolute abundance of each unique TCRbeta CDR3 rearrangement, sequence reads were collapsed and filtered. For each sample, productive Simpson clonality was calculated by taking the square root of Simpson's diversity index across productive rearrangements. In TCRdb, the immuneACCESS table is reduced to in-frame sequences with V and J assigned. These tables do not hold every clone; where another copy was compared, an unresolved V gene accounts for under half, and the others remain unexplained. That table gives V, J and clone size, and the DNA gave D and trimming. This sample holds about 270,000 clones; 86% were observed only once. The top ten hold about 12% of the sample.

Note on this clone: What this receptor recognizes is not known. Within one base of it there is no much larger clone, and no base qualities were kept.

The TCR comes from a woman aged 70-85 years with COVID-19, enrolled during active disease. Sequenced sample: peripheral blood. This receptor chain uses TRBV5-1 and TRBJ2-3; the central 9 bases match TRBD2. The CDR3 region has the sequence CASSRGLASTSTDTQYF. The nucleotides read TGCGCCAGCAGCCGAGGACTAGCGAGTACTAGCACAGATACGCAGTATTTT.